The 21 T cell receptor beta chains in this list originate from one sample, sequenced in a study of cytomegalovirus exposure and HLA in healthy donors. The PCR was carried out with 60 Vbeta primers and 13 Jbeta primers. Profiling relied on immunoSEQ multiplex PCR, and the TCRdb table lists in-frame clones only, not all of them. The top ten hold approximately 0.62% of the sample, which has 200,000 to 250,000 clones, 70% to 85% seen once. The specimen was PBMCs. All receptors come from a woman between 35 and 50 years old in good health and CMV-seronegative.

The gene calls are TRBV9 and TRBJ1-4; possibly TRBD1 for D (5 bases). This CDR3 is 15 amino acids long. CDR1 SGDLS and CDR2 YYNGEE come from the germline V gene. Trimming shortened V by 4 bases and J by 1 base, and 11 bases separated the two germline ends. The CDR3 DNA is TGTGCCAGCAGCCAAGACGACAGAACTAATGAAAAACTGTTTTTT. The encoded protein is CASSQDDRTNEKLFF.

The chain joins TRBV19 to TRBJ1-4, with 8 bases identical to TRBD1. There are 17 residues in the CDR3. J gave up 7 bases and V 4 bases, and 14 bases lay outside the gene matches. The germline gives CDR1 LNHDA, CDR2 SQIVND (reference sequence). The CDR3 nucleotides read TGTGCCAGTAGTACCATCCTCCCCCAGGGGGCAGGTGAAAAACTGTTTTTT. This sequence encodes CASSTILPQGAGEKLFF.

The chain carries TRBV5-1 and TRBJ2-5, with D maybe TRBD2 (6 bases). The V and J ends lost 0 bases and 10 bases respectively, with 13 bases between them. The length of the CDR3 is 13 residues. Per germline, CDR1 SGHRS and CDR2 YFSETQ. CDR3 residues: CASSLDPSEGQYF. The CDR3 DNA sequence: TGCGCCAGCAGCTTGGACCCTTCGGAGGGCCAGTACTTC.

This clone was observed a few times. The chain combines TRBV10-3 with TRBJ1-1; 9 nucleotides match TRBD1. Germline loops: CDR1 ENHRY, CDR2 SYGVKD. The V gene end was trimmed by 5 bases and the J gene end by 6 bases; junction bases not matched to a gene: 7. This CDR3 comprises 14 residues. CDR3 sequence reads: CAISSTGGDSEAFF. DNA of the CDR3: TGTGCCATCAGTTCGACAGGGGGAGATTCTGAAGCTTTCTTT.

The chain couples TRBV6-1 to TRBJ1-3, with D perhaps TRBD1 (6 bases). CDR3 length: 14 residues. Germline V gene lookup returns CDR1 MNHNS and CDR2 SASEGT. The CDR3 sequence: CAAGAGVPGNTIYF. CDR3 nucleotide sequence: TGTGCAGCGGGGGCAGGGGTTCCTGGAAACACCATATATTTT.

The chain employs TRBV6-5 and TRBJ1-4, with D possibly matching TRBD1 (6 bases). CDR1 is MNHEY and CDR2 is SVGAGI in the germline V gene. V shed 2 bases and J shed 3 bases, with 10 bases lying between them. There are 15 residues in the CDR3. The CDR3 DNA is TGTGCCAGCAGTTACGGGGGCACCTCTAATGAAAAACTGTTTTTT. This codes for CASSYGGTSNEKLFF.

This chain uses TRBV7-2 with TRBJ2-3, with 7 bases identical to TRBD1. V lost 2 bases to trimming and J lost 8 bases; unmatched junction nucleotides: 7. The CDR3 loop spans 14 amino acids. Germline V lookup: CDR1 SGHTA, CDR2 FQGNSA. The CDR3, as DNA: TGTGCCAGCAGCTTATCCCAGACAGGGTCTACGCAGTATTTT. The encoded protein is CASSLSQTGSTQYF.

The CDR3 sequence: CASSPVGAFEQYF. The CDR3 DNA reads TGTGCCAGCTCACCGGTGGGGGCATTCGAGCAGTACTTC. V usage is TRBV18 and J usage is TRBJ2-7, with D possibly being TRBD1 (6 bases). CDR3 size: 13 residues. Looked up from germline, CDR1 is KGHSH and CDR2 is LQKENI. The V end lost 3 bases, the J end lost 6 bases, and 12 bases lay between the germline ends. Full variable domain (remainder filled in from reference TRBV18 and TRBJ2-7): NAGVMQNPRHLVRRRGQEARLRCSPMKGHSHVYWYRQLPEEGLKFMVYLQKENIIDESGMPKERFSAEFPKEGPSILRIQQVVRGDSAAYFCASSPVGAFEQYFGPGTRLTVT.

The CDR3 nucleotides read TGTGCCAGCAGCTCAGGACTGGGCACTGAAGCTTTCTTT. Amino acid sequence: CASSSGLGTEAFF. The chain carries TRBV7-9 and TRBJ1-1; D ambiguous. The CDR3 runs to 13 residues. Looked up from germline, CDR1 is SEHNR and CDR2 is FQNEAQ (reference sequence). The V end was cut by 4 bases, the J end by 4 bases, with 10 bases between.

This clone came up a few times. This rearrangement joins TRBV9 to TRBJ1-3, with D possibly being TRBD1 (5 bases). CDR1 and CDR2 from the germline V gene are SGDLS and YYNGEE. This CDR3 is 17 amino acids long. V gave up 0 bases and J gave up 0 bases, with 13 bases separating them. CDR3 amino acids: CASSVDPTGSSGNTIYF. The CDR3 nucleotides read TGTGCCAGCAGCGTAGACCCCACAGGTAGCTCTGGAAACACCATATATTTT.

This chain uses TRBV6-5 with TRBJ2-2; perhaps TRBD1 as D (5 bases). V gave up 8 bases and J gave up 1 base, with 5 bases separating them. Germline assignment: CDR1 MNHEY and CDR2 SVGAGI. The CDR3 extends over 12 amino acids. CDR3 loop: CASQGNTGELFF. CDR3 coding DNA: TGTGCCAGCCAGGGGAACACCGGGGAGCTGTTTTTT.

Points on this clone: The identical CDR3 is also encoded by other nucleotide sequences in the sample. V is TRBV9 and J is TRBJ2-3; D gene uncertain. With 0 bases removed from V and 1 base from J, the gap between germline ends came to 3 bases. The CDR3 consists of 13 residues. CDR1 is SGDLS, CDR2 YYNGEE, per germline. CDR3 bases: TGTGCCAGCAGCGTAGCCGGCACAGATACGCAGTATTTT. Amino acid sequence: CASSVAGTDTQYF. The complete variable domain, with remaining parts taken from reference TRBV9 and TRBJ2-3, reads DSGVTQTPKHLITATGQRVTLRCSPRSGDLSVYWYQQSLDQGLQFLIQYYNGEERAKGNILERFSAQQFPDLHSELNLSSLELGDSALYFCASSVAGTDTQYFGPGTRLTVL.

The V and J genes are TRBV18 and TRBJ1-2; D might be TRBD1 (6 bases). V dropped 6 bases and J dropped 4 bases, with 15 bases sitting between them. CDR1 is KGHSH and CDR2 is LQKENI in the germline V gene. The CDR3 is 14 amino acids. CDR3 amino acids: CASSPRDTPYGYTF. The CDR3, as DNA: TGTGCCAGCTCGCCTCGGGACACGCCCTATGGCTACACCTTC.

This clone was detected only once. The rearrangement uses TRBV25-1 and TRBJ1-2; possibly TRBD1 for D (6 bases). The V end lost 5 bases, the J end lost 5 bases, and 12 bases lay between the germline ends. Germline V CDR1 and CDR2: MGHDK, SYGVNS. The CDR3 is 13 residues long. DNA of the CDR3: TGTGCCAGCAGTAACCTCAGGGGATATGGCTACACCTTC. This gives the protein CASSNLRGYGYTF.

Only one count was recorded for this clone. The rearrangement uses TRBV6-1 and TRBJ2-7, with 11 positions matching TRBD1. The CDR3 spans 14 residues. Germline assignment: CDR1 MNHNS and CDR2 SASEGT. Germline trimming cut 7 bases from V and 3 bases from J; bases unmatched to any gene: 5. The CDR3 DNA reads as TGTGCCAGCATTGGACAGGGGGCCTTCTACGAGCAGTACTTC. Translating it yields CASIGQGAFYEQYF.

The chain has TRBV4-1 and TRBJ2-5, with D unclear. Germline V gives CDR1 MGHRA, CDR2 YSYEKL. The CDR3 has 17 residues. V shed 0 bases and J shed 3 bases, with 17 bases lying between them. Written as DNA, the CDR3 is TGCGCCAGCAGCCAAGATCCCCCCACGGTGCCGAAAGAGACCCAGTACTTC. It encodes CASSQDPPTVPKETQYF.

The chain links TRBV10-3 to TRBJ2-1; TRBD2 matches at 9 bases. Per germline, CDR1 ENHRY and CDR2 SYGVKD. This CDR3 spans 16 amino acids. V shed 4 bases and J 5 bases; nucleotides not matched to a gene: 9. The CDR3 here is CAISVLAGATNNEQFF. In nucleotides, the CDR3 is TGTGCCATCAGTGTGTTAGCGGGGGCCACCAACAATGAGCAGTTCTTC.

V and J are TRBV25-1 and TRBJ1-1; weak D call: TRBD1 (5 bases). V lost 0 bases and J 4 bases, leaving 15 bases between the germline ends. Germline values: CDR1 MGHDK, CDR2 SYGVNS. CDR3 size: 16 residues. This CDR3 is CASSEYGGGGSTEAFF. CDR3 nucleotide sequence: TGTGCCAGCAGTGAATATGGCGGGGGAGGGAGCACTGAAGCTTTCTTT.

This rearrangement joins TRBV7-3 to TRBJ2-5; 8 bases agree with TRBD2. Germline V lookup: CDR1 SGHTA, CDR2 FQGTGA. The length of the CDR3 is 16 residues. J was trimmed by 2 bases and V by 5 bases; bases with no gene match: 10. The CDR3 DNA reads TGTGCCAGCAGCGTACCACCGGGACTAGATCAAGAGACCCAGTACTTC. Translation: CASSVPPGLDQETQYF. Drawing the rest from reference TRBV7-3 and TRBJ2-5, the complete variable domain is GAGVSQTPSNKVTEKGKYVELRCDPISGHTALYWYRQSLGQGPEFLIYFQGTGAADDSGLPNDRFFAVRPEGSVSTLKIQRTERGDSAVYLCASSVPPGLDQETQYFGPGTRLLVL.

The chain has TRBV7-2 and TRBJ1-1, with 7 bases lining up with TRBD1. Germline V lookup: CDR1 SGHTA, CDR2 FQGNSA. Losses at the gene ends were 1 base for V and 6 bases for J; bases not matched to a gene: 5. This CDR3 spans 14 amino acids. The DNA for the CDR3 is TGTGCCAGCAGCTTAGGGACAGGCCTCGCTGAAGCTTTCTTT. Its translation is CASSLGTGLAEAFF. Full variable domain (missing parts from reference TRBV7-2 and TRBJ1-1): GAGVSQSPSNKVTEKGKDVELRCDPISGHTALYWYRQSLGQGLEFLIYFQGNSAPDKSGLPSDRFSAERTGGSVSTLTIQRTQQEDSAVYLCASSLGTGLAEAFFGQGTRLTVV.

This chain connects TRBV27 to TRBJ2-7; 11 bases are a match to TRBD1. Germline V gives CDR1 MNHEY, CDR2 SMNVEV (reference sequence). Trimming took 3 bases from V and 7 from J; bases not matched to a gene: 11. This CDR3 is 16 amino acids long. In DNA form, the CDR3 reads TGTGCCAGCAGTTTGTTTTCGGGACAGGGGGTTGTAGAGCAGTACTTC. Encoded protein: CASSLFSGQGVVEQYF.